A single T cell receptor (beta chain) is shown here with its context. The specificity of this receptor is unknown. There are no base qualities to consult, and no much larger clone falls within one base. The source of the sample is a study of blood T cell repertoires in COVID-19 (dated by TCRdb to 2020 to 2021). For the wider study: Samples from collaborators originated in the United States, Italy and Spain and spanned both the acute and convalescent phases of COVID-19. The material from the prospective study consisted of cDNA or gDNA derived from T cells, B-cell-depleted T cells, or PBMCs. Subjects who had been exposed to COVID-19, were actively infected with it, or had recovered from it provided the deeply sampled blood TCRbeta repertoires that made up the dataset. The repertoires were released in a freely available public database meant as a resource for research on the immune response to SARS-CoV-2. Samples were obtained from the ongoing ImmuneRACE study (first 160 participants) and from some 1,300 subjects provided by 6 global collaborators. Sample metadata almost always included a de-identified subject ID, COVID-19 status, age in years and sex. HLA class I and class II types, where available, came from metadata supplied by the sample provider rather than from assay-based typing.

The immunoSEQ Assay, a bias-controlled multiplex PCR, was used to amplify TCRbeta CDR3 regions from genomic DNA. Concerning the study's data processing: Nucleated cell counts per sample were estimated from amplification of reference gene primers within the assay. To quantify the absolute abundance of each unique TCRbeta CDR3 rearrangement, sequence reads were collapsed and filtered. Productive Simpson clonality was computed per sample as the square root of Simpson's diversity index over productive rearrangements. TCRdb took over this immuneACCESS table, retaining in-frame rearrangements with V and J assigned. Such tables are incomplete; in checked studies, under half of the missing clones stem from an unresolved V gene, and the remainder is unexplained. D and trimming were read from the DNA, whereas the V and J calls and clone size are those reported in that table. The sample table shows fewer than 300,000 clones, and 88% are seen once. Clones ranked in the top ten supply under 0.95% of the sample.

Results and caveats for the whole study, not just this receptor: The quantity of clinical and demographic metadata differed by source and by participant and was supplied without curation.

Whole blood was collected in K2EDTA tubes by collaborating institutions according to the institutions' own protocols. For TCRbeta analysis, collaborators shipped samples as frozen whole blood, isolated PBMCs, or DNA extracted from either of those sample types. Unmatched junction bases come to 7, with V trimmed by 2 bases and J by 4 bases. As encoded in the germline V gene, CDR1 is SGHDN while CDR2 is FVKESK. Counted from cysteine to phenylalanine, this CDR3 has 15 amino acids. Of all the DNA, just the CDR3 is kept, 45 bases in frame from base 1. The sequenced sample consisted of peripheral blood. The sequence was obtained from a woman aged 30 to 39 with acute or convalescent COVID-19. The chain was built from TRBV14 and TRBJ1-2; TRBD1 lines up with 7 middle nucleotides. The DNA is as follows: TGTGCCAGCAGCCAATTCATGACAGGGACCTATGGCTACACCTTC. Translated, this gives CASSQFMTGTYGYTF.